This TCR beta chain originates from a study of T-cell reconstitution after alpha-beta-depleted transplantation in children (dated by TCRdb to 2016 to 2017). About the study as a whole: The study quantitatively tracked T-cell immune reconstitution after TCRalphabeta/CD19-depleted allogeneic hematopoietic cell transplantation in children using TCR repertoire profiling.

The CDR3 starts with the cysteine, ends with the phenylalanine, and has 14 residues. Only the CDR3 portion is preserved as DNA: 42 bases, with reading frame beginning at the first base. V sheds 2 bases and J sheds 0 bases, leaving 5 bases between their ends. About this clonotype: No antigen is known for it. The record has no base qualities; no much larger clone is one base away.

The library was obtained by PCR. Sequenced using an Illumina HiSeq 2500. TCR libraries were prepared with molecular barcoding, using unique molecular identifiers to normalize TCRbeta repertoire quantification. TCRdb ran its own pipeline on the public reads, namely fastp trimming at Q25 and MiXCR clone calling, and kept in-frame beta chains. Each CDR3 protein gets just one entry, which takes the most common genes and DNA from the rows behind it. This sample holds about 610,000 distinct CDR3 sequences; more than 9% were observed only once. The ten largest clones take up about 4% of the sample. This receptor chain uses TRBV12-3 or TRBV12-4 and TRBJ1-5, with the D gene too uncertain to name. The sample consisted of PBMCs from the stem cell graft donor, taken from the stem cell graft. This receptor was taken from a human donor who donated a stem cell graft to a child with acute myeloid leukemia. CDR3 sequence: CASSLRVSNQPQHF. The nucleotide sequence reads as follows: TGTGCCAGCAGTTTAAGGGTTAGCAATCAGCCCCAGCATTTT.